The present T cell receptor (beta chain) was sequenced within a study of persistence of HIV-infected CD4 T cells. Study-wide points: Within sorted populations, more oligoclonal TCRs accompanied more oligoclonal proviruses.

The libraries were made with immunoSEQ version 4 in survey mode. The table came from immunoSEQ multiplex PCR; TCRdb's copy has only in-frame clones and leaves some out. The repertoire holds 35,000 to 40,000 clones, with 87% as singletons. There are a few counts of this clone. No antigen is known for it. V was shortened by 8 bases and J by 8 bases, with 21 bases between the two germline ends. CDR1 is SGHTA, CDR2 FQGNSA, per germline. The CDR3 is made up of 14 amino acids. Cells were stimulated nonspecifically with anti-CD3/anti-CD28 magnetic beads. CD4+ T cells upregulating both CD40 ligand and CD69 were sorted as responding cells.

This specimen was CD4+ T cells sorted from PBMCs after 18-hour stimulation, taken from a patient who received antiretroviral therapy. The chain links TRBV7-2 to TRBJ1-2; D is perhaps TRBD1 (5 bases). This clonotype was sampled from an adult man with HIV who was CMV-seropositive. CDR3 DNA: TGTGCCAGCTCGGTTCAGGGTCACAAGACCGGCTACACCTTC. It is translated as CASSVQGHKTGYTF. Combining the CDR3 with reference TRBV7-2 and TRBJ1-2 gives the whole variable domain GAGVSQSPSNKVTEKGKDVELRCDPISGHTALYWYRQSLGQGLEFLIYFQGNSAPDKSGLPSDRFSAERTGGSVSTLTIQRTQQEDSAVYLCASSVQGHKTGYTFGSGTRLTVV.